The subject of this entry is one T cell receptor (beta chain). Its antigen is unknown. This specimen comes from a study of cytomegalovirus exposure and HLA in healthy donors. Study as a whole: HLA-typed donors were the source of about 85 million unique TCRs held in an early data release.

Study-wide results and caveats: After further analysis at a later stage, 16,951 TCR beta sequences were associated with HLA alleles at 0.05 false discovery rate.

Vbeta (60) and Jbeta (13) primers were used in the PCR. The data were produced by immunoSEQ multiplex PCR, yet TCRdb's version contains in-frame clones alone and is incomplete. The table lists 70,000 or so clones, around 64% of them singletons, with around 2.7% in the top ten. The CDR3 contains 13 residues. Trimming shortened V by 4 bases and J by 6 bases, and 13 bases separated the two germline ends. Germline V gene data show CDR1 as SGHDT and CDR2 as YYEEEE. The source of this sequence is a woman between 50 and 59 years old in good health and CMV-seronegative. V usage is TRBV5-6 and J usage is TRBJ1-2; possible D gene TRBD1, 5 bases. Sequencing used PBMCs. Here the CDR3 DNA reads TGTGCCAGCAGCCATGGGGCAGAGAATGGCTACACCTTC. Its protein product is CASSHGAENGYTF.